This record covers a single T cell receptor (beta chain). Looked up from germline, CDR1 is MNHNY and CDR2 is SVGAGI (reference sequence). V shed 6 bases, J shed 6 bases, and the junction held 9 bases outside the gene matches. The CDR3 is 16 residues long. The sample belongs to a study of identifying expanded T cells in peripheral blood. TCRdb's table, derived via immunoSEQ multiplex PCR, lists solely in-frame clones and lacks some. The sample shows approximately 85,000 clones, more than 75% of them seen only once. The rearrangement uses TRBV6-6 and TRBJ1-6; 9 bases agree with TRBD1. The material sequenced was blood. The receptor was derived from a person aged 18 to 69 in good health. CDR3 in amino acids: CASSPGTGLGNSPLHF. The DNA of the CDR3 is TGTGCCAGCAGCCCCGGGACAGGGTTAGGTAATTCACCCCTCCACTTT.